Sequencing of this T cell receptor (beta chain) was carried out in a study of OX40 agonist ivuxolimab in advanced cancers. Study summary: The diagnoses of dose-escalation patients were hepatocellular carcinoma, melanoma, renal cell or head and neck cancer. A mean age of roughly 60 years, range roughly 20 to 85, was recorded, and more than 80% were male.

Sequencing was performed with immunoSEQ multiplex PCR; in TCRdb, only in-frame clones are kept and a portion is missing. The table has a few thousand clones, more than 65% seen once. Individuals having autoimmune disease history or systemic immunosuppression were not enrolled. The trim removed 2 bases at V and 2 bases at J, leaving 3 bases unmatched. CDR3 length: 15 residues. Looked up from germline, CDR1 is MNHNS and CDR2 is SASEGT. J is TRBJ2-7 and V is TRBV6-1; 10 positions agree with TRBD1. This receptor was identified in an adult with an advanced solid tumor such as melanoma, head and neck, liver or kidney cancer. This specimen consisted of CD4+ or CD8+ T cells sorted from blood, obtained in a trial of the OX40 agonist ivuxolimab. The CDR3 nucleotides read TGTGCCAGCAGTGAATGGGACAGGGGACCCTACGAGCAGTACTTC. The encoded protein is CASSEWDRGPYEQYF.